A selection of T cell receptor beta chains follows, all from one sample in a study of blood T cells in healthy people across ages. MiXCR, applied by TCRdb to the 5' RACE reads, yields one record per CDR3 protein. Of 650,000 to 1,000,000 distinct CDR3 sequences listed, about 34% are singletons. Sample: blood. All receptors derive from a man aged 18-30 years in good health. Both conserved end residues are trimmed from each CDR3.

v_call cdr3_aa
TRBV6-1 ASLDRLAGADAQY
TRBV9 ASSVGGDGPHLYGYT
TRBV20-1 SASGEGTEAF
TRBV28 ASSSSSSVNIQY
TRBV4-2 AGSEEGTGELF
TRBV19 ASSTLPKTQNYGYT
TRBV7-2 ASSPRGTGNYEQY
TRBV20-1 SAGSMQGATDTQY
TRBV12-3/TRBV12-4 ASSVRTAKTDTQY
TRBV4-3 ASSQEPSLNTGELF
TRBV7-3 ASSLSGAPYNEQY
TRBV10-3 AISESSGRSSYEQY
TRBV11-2 ASSLGTHNEKLF
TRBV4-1 ASSHFWGTRRPAGDGHT
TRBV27 ASSPDRGVSYEQY
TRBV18 ASSPAGESEQF
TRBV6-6 ASSRQLGGYEQY
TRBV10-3 AISSGQGEEQY
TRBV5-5 ASSLGGQGVTGANVLT
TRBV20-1 SATPSSYNSPLH
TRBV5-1 ASSGGSPNEQF
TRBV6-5 ASNGRQGRTGELF
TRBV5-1 ASSSSSNTGELF
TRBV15 ATSRSSEMSGELF
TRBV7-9 ASSFVGGGFNEQF
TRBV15 ATSRDGGRKDEQY
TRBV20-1 SPTQGNTEAF
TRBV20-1 SAELSRGYTDTQY